These 32 T cell receptor beta chains were all obtained from the same sample, sequenced in a study of shared clonotypes between healthy human individuals. Clones were sequenced by immunoSEQ multiplex PCR, and TCRdb holds only the in-frame ones, with some missing. The sample holds roughly 550,000 clones, about 95% seen once. Cells designated naive CD8 were CD45RO-negative and were positively selected for CCR7, with terminally differentiated effector memory CD45RA+ cells excluded. The sample consisted of naive CD8+ T cells sorted from blood. These receptors originate from a woman in her twenties or thirties in good health.

CDR3 loop: CASSRRDRLSSGNTIYF. The CDR3 DNA sequence: TGTGCCAGCAGCCGAAGGGACCGATTGTCGTCTGGAAACACCATATATTTT. The J gene is TRBJ1-3, the V gene TRBV14, with D possibly matching TRBD1 (5 bases). Trimming left V 4 bases short and J 1 base short, with 17 bases between. Per germline, CDR1 SGHDN and CDR2 FVKESK. CDR3 size: 17 residues.

This chain links TRBV7-8 with TRBJ1-1; D possibly corresponds to TRBD1 (5 bases). Germline V gene sequence: CDR1 SGHVS, CDR2 FQNEAQ. The CDR3 extends over 16 amino acids. The V end was cut by 2 bases, the J end by 0 bases, with 13 bases between. The CDR3 DNA follows: TGTGCCAGCAGCTTATTAGAAAGACAGTTGAACACTGAAGCTTTCTTT. Translated: CASSLLERQLNTEAFF.

The V and J genes are TRBV11-2 and TRBJ2-7, with a weak D call TRBD1 (5 bases). V was pared by 5 bases and J by 0 bases, with 20 bases between. The CDR3 loop spans 17 amino acids. Germline values: CDR1 SGHAT, CDR2 FQNNGV. CDR3 in amino acids: CASSPDRRVLSSYEQYF. DNA of the CDR3: TGTGCCAGCAGCCCCGACAGAAGGGTGCTTAGCTCCTACGAGCAGTACTTC.

This clone was seen a handful of times. The chain is built from TRBV6-5 and TRBJ2-6; no clear D. This CDR3 contains 14 residues. The V end lost 6 bases, the J end lost 4 bases, and 10 bases lay between the germline ends. The germline gives CDR1 MNHEY, CDR2 SVGAGI. DNA of the CDR3: TGTGCCAGCAGCGACATTGCCGGGGCCAACGTCCTGACTTTC. Its translation: CASSDIAGANVLTF.

This chain connects TRBV19 to TRBJ2-1, with 9 nucleotides matching TRBD2. V lost 3 bases, J lost 8 bases, and 5 bases stayed unmatched. Germline V gene data show CDR1 as LNHDA and CDR2 as SQIVND (reference sequence). This CDR3 contains 14 residues. As DNA, the CDR3 is TGTGCCAGTAGTATCGCGGGAGGGCCCGATGAGCAGTTCTTC. This gives the protein CASSIAGGPDEQFF.

The chain couples TRBV9 to TRBJ2-2, with TRBD1 identical over 10 bases. J lost 6 bases, V lost 3 bases, and 8 bases had no gene match. CDR3 size: 16 residues. Germline CDR1 reads SGDLS; CDR2 reads YYNGEE. The DNA for the CDR3 is TGTGCCAGCAGCGATTTCGGGACAGGGGTCCCCGGGGAGCTGTTTTTT. This encodes CASSDFGTGVPGELFF.

This sequence joins TRBV5-1 and TRBJ2-7, with D maybe TRBD1 (5 bases). Per the germline V gene, CDR1 is SGHRS and CDR2 is YFSETQ. Between the trimmed V and J ends, which lost 4 bases and 2 bases, there was a span of 10 bases. The CDR3 sequence is 13 residues long. CDR3 DNA: TGCGCCAGCAGCCAATCCAGGGCCTACGAGCAGTACTTC. This translates into CASSQSRAYEQYF.

This sequence joins TRBV5-1 and TRBJ1-1; 7 bases are a match to TRBD1. The junction had 4 bases not matched to a gene; V was cut back by 0 bases and J by 5 bases. The CDR3 length is 14 residues. Germline lookup yields CDR1 SGHRS and CDR2 YFSETQ. The CDR3 bases are TGCGCCAGCAGCTTGGGACAGGGTGAAACTGAAGCTTTCTTT. Amino acid sequence: CASSLGQGETEAFF.

The V and J genes are TRBV11-2 and TRBJ2-1; no definite D call. Germline CDR1 is SGHAT and CDR2 is FQNNGV. CDR3 length: 11 residues. V lost 5 bases and J lost 5, with 4 bases in between. The CDR3 DNA is TGTGCCAGCAGCGGGAACAATGAGCAGTTCTTC. It codes for CASSGNNEQFF.

This clone was seen only once. J is TRBJ2-7 and V is TRBV6-5, with 7 nucleotides matching TRBD1. Per germline, CDR1 MNHEY and CDR2 SVGAGI. The CDR3 covers 13 residues. V shed 7 bases and J 5 bases; nucleotides not matched to a gene: 8. CDR3 in amino acids: CASTQGDGHEQYF. In DNA form, the CDR3 reads TGTGCCAGCACTCAGGGGGACGGCCACGAGCAGTACTTC.

The CDR3 spells CATSRDGSLDNEQFF. CDR3 DNA sequence: TGTGCCACCAGCAGAGACGGGAGTCTTGACAATGAGCAGTTCTTC. This chain links TRBV15 with TRBJ2-1, with D possibly TRBD2 on 6 matching bases. V dropped 0 bases and J dropped 5 bases, with 11 bases sitting between them. Per germline, CDR1 LNHNV and CDR2 YYDKDF (reference sequence). The CDR3 sequence is 15 residues long.

V gene TRBV6-1 combines with J gene TRBJ1-1; perhaps TRBD1 as D (5 bases). The CDR3 loop spans 12 amino acids. Per germline, CDR1 MNHNS and CDR2 SASEGT. V was cut by 6 bases and J by 4 bases, with 9 bases left in between. The CDR3 sequence is CASRSGGTEAFF. The CDR3 nucleotides read TGTGCCAGCAGGTCCGGGGGCACTGAAGCTTTCTTT.

CDR3 coding DNA: TGCAGAGGACAGGGGAACACTGAAGCTTTCTTT. Protein: CRGQGNTEAFF. J is TRBJ1-1 and V is TRBV20-1, with 8 bases matching TRBD1. This CDR3 comprises 11 residues. The germline CDR1 and CDR2 sequences are DFQATT and SNEGSKA (reference sequence).

The V gene is TRBV18, the J gene TRBJ2-7; D is unclear. This CDR3 has 10 residues. Germline CDR1 and CDR2: KGHSH and LQKENI. V lost 6 bases and J 4 bases, leaving 4 bases between the germline ends. Written as DNA, the CDR3 is TGTGCCAGCTCCGGGTACGAGCAGTACTTC. This encodes CASSGYEQYF.

Only a few counts were recorded for this clone. This rearrangement joins TRBV28 to TRBJ1-1; D uncertain. Germline CDR1 and CDR2: MDHEN and SYDVKM. V was cut by 5 bases and J by 7 bases, with 11 bases left in between. The CDR3 consists of 12 residues. CDR3 nucleotides: TGTGCCAGCAGTCAGAAGGACGGTGAAGCTTTCTTT. It yields the protein CASSQKDGEAFF. Full variable domain (missing parts from reference TRBV28 and TRBJ1-1): DVKVTQSSRYLVKRTGEKVFLECVQDMDHENMFWYRQDPGLGLRLIYFSYDVKMKEKGDIPEGYSVSREKKERFSLILESASTNQTSMYLCASSQKDGEAFFGQGTRLTVV.

This chain uses TRBV20-1 with TRBJ2-7, with a weak D call TRBD2 (5 bases). V was shortened by 4 bases and J by 3 bases, with 7 bases between the two germline ends. CDR3 length: 11 amino acids. Germline CDR1 DFQATT, CDR2 SNEGSKA (reference sequence). CDR3 DNA sequence: TGCAGTGCTACCCGGGACTACGAGCAGTACTTC. This translates into CSATRDYEQYF.

The chain uses TRBV29-1 and TRBJ2-3; 9 bases map to TRBD2. The CDR3 totals 16 residues. V gave up 0 bases and J gave up 1 base; unmatched junction bases: 5. Germline CDR1 is SQVTM and CDR2 is ANQGSEA. DNA of the CDR3: TGCAGCGTTGAAGATCCTAGCGGGGTAGGCACAGATACGCAGTATTTT. It encodes CSVEDPSGVGTDTQYF.

The chain is built from TRBV15 and TRBJ2-3, with D perhaps matching TRBD1 (5 bases). Trimming removed 0 bases from V and 1 base from J, with 23 bases in between. Germline CDR1 reads LNHNV; CDR2 reads YYDKDF (reference sequence). CDR3 length: 20 amino acids. CDR3 residues: CATSRDRARLAGARTDTQYF. As DNA, the CDR3 is TGTGCCACCAGCAGAGATCGGGCCAGGCTCGCTGGGGCCCGCACAGATACGCAGTATTTT.

The chain employs TRBV6-1 and TRBJ2-7, with D tentatively TRBD1 (6 bases). Deletions cut 5 bases from V and 2 bases from J, with 13 bases between. Germline lookup yields CDR1 MNHNS and CDR2 SASEGT. The CDR3 totals 14 residues. The CDR3 region has the DNA TGTGCCAGCAGTTCCTCAGGGGCGACCTACGAGCAGTACTTC. Translation gives CASSSSGATYEQYF.

This clone has a single count. This chain links TRBV15 with TRBJ2-5; a possible D gene is TRBD1 (6 bases). V was pared by 3 bases and J by 6 bases, with 20 bases between. The germline gives CDR1 LNHNV, CDR2 YYDKDF (reference sequence). This CDR3 comprises 16 residues. The CDR3: CATSRATTGKLKTQYF. CDR3 in DNA: TGTGCCACCAGCAGGGCCACGACAGGAAAACTAAAGACCCAGTACTTC.

The rearrangement uses TRBV6-6 and TRBJ2-5; no definite D call. This CDR3 is 14 amino acids long. Germline loops: CDR1 MNHNY, CDR2 SVGAGI (reference sequence). Trimming pared 6 bases from V and 5 bases from J, leaving 16 bases between. CDR3 coding DNA: TGTGCCAGCAGCTTAAACGGAGATCGGGAGACCCAGTACTTC. It codes for CASSLNGDRETQYF.

V and J are TRBV5-8 and TRBJ2-7; 11 bases align to TRBD1. Germline assignment: CDR1 SGHTS and CDR2 YDEGEE. With 5 bases clipped from V and 3 bases from J, the junction kept 13 bases outside the gene matches. The CDR3 totals 17 residues. The CDR3 here is CASRYSPGQGVDYEQYF. The CDR3 nucleotides read TGTGCCAGCAGGTACTCCCCGGGACAGGGGGTGGACTACGAGCAGTACTTC.

The chain links TRBV5-4 to TRBJ1-1; 8 nucleotides agree with TRBD1. The CDR3 consists of 13 residues. Trimming took 2 bases from V and 4 from J; bases not matched to a gene: 1. CDR1 is SGHNT and CDR2 is YYREEE in the germline V gene (reference sequence). The CDR3 DNA reads TGTGCCAGCAGCTTCACAGGGGGCACTGAAGCTTTCTTT. It translates to CASSFTGGTEAFF. The full variable domain, completed using reference TRBV5-4 and TRBJ1-1, is ETGVTQSPTHLIKTRGQQVTLRCSSQSGHNTVSWYQQALGQGPQFIFQYYREEENGRGNFPPRFSGLQFPNYSSELNVNALELDDSALYLCASSFTGGTEAFFGQGTRLTVV.

The rearrangement links TRBV5-4 to TRBJ2-5, with TRBD1 as a possible D gene (6 bases). From germline, CDR1 is SGHNT and CDR2 YYREEE (reference sequence). The CDR3 runs 17 residues. Trimming removed 1 base at V and 5 bases at J, with 21 bases between. CDR3 protein: CASSLSIGNRAGETQYF. The DNA for the CDR3 is TGTGCCAGCAGCTTGAGTATAGGTAACAGGGCAGGGGAGACCCAGTACTTC. The full variable domain, its missing parts supplied by reference TRBV5-4 and TRBJ2-5, is ETGVTQSPTHLIKTRGQQVTLRCSSQSGHNTVSWYQQALGQGPQFIFQYYREEENGRGNFPPRFSGLQFPNYSSELNVNALELDDSALYLCASSLSIGNRAGETQYFGPGTRLLVL.

The chain has TRBV6-6 and TRBJ1-2, with 7 bases aligning to TRBD1. The CDR3 has 15 amino acids. Germline CDR1 and CDR2: MNHNY and SVGAGI (reference sequence). The V gene end was trimmed by 0 bases and the J gene end by 5 bases; junction bases not matched to a gene: 6. The DNA of the CDR3 is TGTGCCAGCAGTTACTCGAGGGACAGCGGTTATGGCTACACCTTC. Its translation is CASSYSRDSGYGYTF.

A single count supports this clone. The rearrangement links TRBV28 to TRBJ2-7; tentative D call: TRBD2 (6 bases). Germline assignment: CDR1 MDHEN and CDR2 SYDVKM. The ends were cut back, 5 bases at V and 2 bases at J, with 13 bases in the middle. The length of the CDR3 is 14 residues. The CDR3 loop reads CASSPTAGTYEQYF. Here the CDR3 DNA reads TGTGCCAGCAGTCCTACCGCGGGGACCTACGAGCAGTACTTC.

The chain combines TRBV11-2 with TRBJ2-3; TRBD2 aligns across 10 bases. The V gene end was trimmed by 1 base and the J gene end by 5 bases; junction bases not matched to a gene: 3. From germline, CDR1 is SGHAT and CDR2 FQNNGV. There are 15 residues in the CDR3. The chain's CDR3 is CASSLGAGGRDTQYF. In DNA form, the CDR3 reads TGTGCCAGCAGCTTAGGAGCGGGAGGGCGAGATACGCAGTATTTT.

V is TRBV27 and J is TRBJ2-5; the match to TRBD1 covers 7 bases. The J call is uncertain, as TRBJ2-7 better fits the DNA end. Germline V CDR1 and CDR2: MNHEY, SMNVEV (reference sequence). CDR3 size: 14 residues. The CDR3 sequence: CASSLIGQVYEQYF. For the CDR3, the DNA is TGTGCCAGCAGTTTGATCGGACAGGTCTACGAGCAGTACTTC.

The chain carries TRBV4-1 and TRBJ1-5; D remains unclear. The length of the CDR3 is 12 residues. V was shortened by 3 bases and J by 4 bases, with 4 bases between the two germline ends. Germline V gene lookup returns CDR1 MGHRA and CDR2 YSYEKL. The CDR3 region is CASSHRNQPQHF. The CDR3 region has the DNA TGCGCCAGCAGCCATCGAAATCAGCCCCAGCATTTT.

This clone has only a few counts. The chain joins TRBV29-1 to TRBJ2-2; D unclear. V lost 7 bases, J lost 3 bases, and 6 bases lay in between. Germline V gene lookup returns CDR1 SQVTM and CDR2 ANQGSEA. This CDR3 is built from 11 residues. Here the CDR3 DNA reads TGCAGCGCCGGACACACCGGGGAGCTGTTTTTT. The encoded protein is CSAGHTGELFF.

The chain is built from TRBV2 and TRBJ1-6; D unresolved. Between the trimmed V and J ends, which lost 2 bases and 1 base, there was a span of 6 bases. The CDR3 loop spans 15 amino acids. In germline, CDR1 is SNHLY, CDR2 FYNNEI. CDR3 nucleotide sequence: TGTGCCAGCAGTGAAAGGGTTTCCTATAATTCACCCCTCCACTTT. This encodes CASSERVSYNSPLHF.

The J gene is TRBJ2-1, the V gene TRBV27; TRBD2 might be the D (6 bases). Trimming cost V 4 bases and J 7 bases, with 14 bases left between them. Germline V lookup: CDR1 MNHEY, CDR2 SMNVEV (reference sequence). This CDR3 comprises 14 residues. CDR3 nucleotide sequence: TGTGCCAGCAGTTCTACGACTAGTTGGAATGAGCAGTTCTTC. This translates into CASSSTTSWNEQFF.